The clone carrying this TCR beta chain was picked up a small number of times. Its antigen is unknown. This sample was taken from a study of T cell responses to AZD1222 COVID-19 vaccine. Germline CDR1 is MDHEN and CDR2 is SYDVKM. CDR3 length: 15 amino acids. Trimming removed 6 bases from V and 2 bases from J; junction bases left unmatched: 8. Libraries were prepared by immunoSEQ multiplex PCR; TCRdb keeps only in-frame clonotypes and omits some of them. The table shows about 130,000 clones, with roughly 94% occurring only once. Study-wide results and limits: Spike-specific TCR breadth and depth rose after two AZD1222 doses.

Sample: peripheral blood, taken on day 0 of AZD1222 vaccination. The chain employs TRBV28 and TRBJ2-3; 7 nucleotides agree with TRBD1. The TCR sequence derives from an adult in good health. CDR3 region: CASRIRDRFTDTQYF. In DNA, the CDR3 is TGTGCCAGCAGGATCCGGGACAGATTCACAGATACGCAGTATTTT.